In this sample, the clone carrying this TCR beta chain turned up many times. Its antigen is still unknown. TCR beta libraries were built with iRepertoire HTBI primers and Arm-PCR of CDR3 regions. Each CDR3 protein gets one entry after TCRdb re-called the multiplex PCR reads with MiXCR. The sample holds more than 300,000 distinct CDR3 sequences; roughly 25% are singletons and the top ten take around 30%. The sample originates from a study of regulatory T cells in long-lasting Graves disease. Time point of the sample: persistent/refractory GD, antithyroid drugs over 5 years with positive TRAb. Researchers made the TCR library from RNA that was extracted from PBMCs. Findings and caveats of the study: Persistent Graves' patients showed less TCR diversity than newly diagnosed patients showed. Samples came from peripheral blood alone, without thyroid tissue. Patients with persistent disease showed a bias toward TRBV28, TRBJ1-2 and TRBJ2-5.

The junction had 4 bases not matched to a gene; V was cut back by 0 bases and J by 5 bases. Germline assignment: CDR1 SQVTM and CDR2 ANQGSEA. The CDR3 contains 16 residues. The input for sequencing was peripheral blood mononuclear cells (PBMCs), taken when the disease was refractory, from a patient treated with antithyroid drugs. This sequence originates from a woman aged 40-49 years with Graves disease. V and J are TRBV29-1 and TRBJ2-5; 15 bases are a match to TRBD2. The CDR3 is CSVEDGTSGRTETQYF. As DNA, the CDR3 is TGCAGCGTTGAAGATGGGACTAGCGGGAGGACCGAGACCCAGTACTTC.